This T cell receptor (beta chain) is drawn from a study of cytomegalovirus exposure and HLA in healthy donors. The V gene lost 5 bases and the J gene lost 2 bases, with 13 bases spanning the gap. Germline CDR1 LNHNV, CDR2 YYDKDF (reference sequence). The CDR3 is 14 residues long. With 60 Vbeta and 13 Jbeta primers, the PCR was carried out. Clones were read by immunoSEQ multiplex PCR, and TCRdb kept only the in-frame ones, dropping some. The table shows about 130,000 clones, with 55% to 75% occurring only once. The sample comprised PBMCs. The receptor's source is a human donor in good health. This sequence joins TRBV15 and TRBJ2-7; D call uncertain. The CDR3: CATSPDDFPYEQYF. The CDR3 DNA reads as TGTGCCACCAGCCCCGACGACTTCCCCTACGAGCAGTACTTC.